These 32 T cell receptor beta chains came from one sample sequenced in a study of blood T cell repertoires in COVID-19. Produced via immunoSEQ multiplex PCR; TCRdb's table is partial and in-frame only. The table includes approximately 50,000 clones, about 90% detected once. What was sequenced was peripheral blood. The receptors originated from a human donor in a cohort sampled during active COVID-19.

This sequence joins TRBV4-3 and TRBJ2-3, with unresolved D. The CDR3 covers 15 residues. Per the germline V gene, CDR1 is LGHNA and CDR2 is YSLEER. V was cut by 2 bases and J by 0 bases, with 9 bases left in between. The CDR3 bases are TGCGCCAGCAGCCAATTGCGGTCTAGCACAGATACGCAGTATTTT. Translating it yields CASSQLRSSTDTQYF.

This chain links TRBV28 with TRBJ1-6; 7 positions match TRBD1. CDR1 is MDHEN, CDR2 SYDVKM, per germline. V was clipped by 9 bases and J by 8 bases; unmatched bases: 7. The CDR3 spans 13 residues. The CDR3 spells CASNRGWDSPLHF. CDR3 DNA sequence: TGTGCCAGTAACAGGGGATGGGATTCACCCCTCCACTTT.

V and J are TRBV7-2 and TRBJ1-2, with D possibly TRBD1 on 6 matching bases. This CDR3 spans 14 amino acids. Trimming took off 3 bases at V and 5 bases at J, with 13 bases between the two ends. Per germline, CDR1 SGHTA and CDR2 FQGNSA. CDR3 loop: CASSLRQESYGYTF. CDR3 DNA sequence: TGTGCCAGCAGCTTGAGACAGGAGTCTTATGGCTACACCTTC.

The chain employs TRBV3-1 (or the pseudogene TRBV3-2) and TRBJ1-2; D remains unclear. Germline V gene data show CDR1 as LGHDT and CDR2 as YNNKEL (reference sequence). There are 14 residues in the CDR3. Trimming shortened V by 0 bases and J by 5 bases, and 10 bases separated the two germline ends. Here the CDR3 DNA reads TGTGCCAGCAGCCAAGAGAAGAGGGTATATGGCTACACCTTC. Its translation is CASSQEKRVYGYTF.

This rearrangement joins TRBV6-2 or TRBV6-3 to TRBJ2-1, with D perhaps matching TRBD1 (6 bases). Trimming cost V 6 bases and J 0 bases, with 15 bases left between them. There are 16 residues in the CDR3. In germline, CDR1 is MNHEY, CDR2 SVGEGT. The CDR3 bases are TGTGCCAGCAGCGACCCCACAGGGAGCTCCTACAATGAGCAGTTCTTC. It specifies CASSDPTGSSYNEQFF.

This rearrangement joins TRBV6-5 to TRBJ1-2; TRBD1 might be the D (6 bases). The length of the CDR3 is 15 residues. V was trimmed by 2 bases and J by 6 bases, leaving 16 bases between them. Germline V CDR1 and CDR2: MNHEY, SVGAGI. The CDR3 coding sequence is TGTGCCAGCAGTTACCAGGGCAGGGGCCGAAATGGCTACACCTTC. Amino acids: CASSYQGRGRNGYTF.

The chain recombines TRBV7-2 with TRBJ2-4; possible D gene TRBD1, 5 bases. The CDR3 runs to 13 residues. Trimming left V 1 base short and J 5 bases short, with 6 bases between. The V gene's germline CDR1 is SGHTA and CDR2 FQGNSA. CDR3 nucleotide sequence: TGTGCCAGCAGCTTAGGCAGGGAAAACATTCAGTACTTC. Protein sequence: CASSLGRENIQYF. Full variable domain (outside the CDR3, taken from reference TRBV7-2 and TRBJ2-4): GAGVSQSPSNKVTEKGKDVELRCDPISGHTALYWYRQSLGQGLEFLIYFQGNSAPDKSGLPSDRFSAERTGGSVSTLTIQRTQQEDSAVYLCASSLGRENIQYFGAGTRLSVL.

This clone is a singleton in its sample. The DNA of the CDR3 is TGTGCCAGCAGCCCTCTAGCGGGGGGAAAGACCCAGTACTTC. It specifies CASSPLAGGKTQYF. The chain uses TRBV7-7 and TRBJ2-5; 11 bases fit TRBD2. In germline, CDR1 is SSHAT, CDR2 FNYEAQ (reference sequence). The CDR3 is 14 amino acids. V trimming: 5 bases; J trimming: 6 bases; junction bases outside the gene matches: 5.

The rearrangement links TRBV27 to TRBJ2-3; D remains ambiguous. This CDR3 contains 13 residues. Germline V gives CDR1 MNHEY, CDR2 SMNVEV (reference sequence). Trimming pared 3 bases from V and 4 bases from J, leaving 8 bases between. The CDR3 is CASSFEVADTQYF. The CDR3, as DNA: TGTGCCAGCAGTTTTGAGGTTGCAGATACGCAGTATTTT.

This clone has a handful of counts. The chain's CDR3 is CASRITGAPDTQYF. In DNA, the CDR3 is TGTGCCAGCAGGATCACGGGAGCCCCAGATACGCAGTATTTT. The chain is built from TRBV6-5 and TRBJ2-3, with D perhaps matching TRBD2 (6 bases). The CDR3 is 14 residues long. Germline V gene lookup returns CDR1 MNHEY and CDR2 SVGAGI. With 6 bases removed from V and 4 bases from J, the gap between germline ends came to 14 bases.

The chain couples TRBV13 to TRBJ1-6; 7 bases map to TRBD1. The J segment lost 10 bases and the V segment lost 0 bases, leaving 6 bases of the junction unmatched. This CDR3 region has 15 residues. CDR1 PRHDT and CDR2 FYEKMQ come from the germline V gene (reference sequence). CDR3 in amino acids: CASSLGAGGFSPLHF. The CDR3 DNA follows: TGTGCCAGCAGCTTAGGAGCAGGGGGGTTCTCACCCCTCCACTTT.

The chain uses TRBV6-5 and TRBJ2-7; D is possibly TRBD2 (6 bases). The CDR3 contains 12 residues. CDR1 is MNHEY and CDR2 is SVGAGI in the germline V gene. The germline V and J ends were trimmed by 6 bases and 7 bases, with 13 bases remaining between them. The CDR3: CASRGLSWEQYF. The CDR3 region has the DNA TGTGCCAGCAGGGGACTCTCCTGGGAGCAGTACTTC.

The V call is TRBV2, the J call TRBJ2-7; D is perhaps TRBD1 (5 bases). The CDR3 covers 14 residues. The germline gives CDR1 SNHLY, CDR2 FYNNEI. Trimming pared 1 base from V and 11 bases from J, leaving 18 bases between. The CDR3 is CASSEGGRAVVKYF. CDR3 coding DNA: TGTGCCAGCAGTGAAGGCGGCAGGGCTGTGGTAAAGTACTTC.

The chain recombines TRBV28 with TRBJ2-7, with 7 bases that match TRBD1. CDR1 is MDHEN and CDR2 is SYDVKM in the germline V gene. The CDR3 runs 12 residues. V dropped 8 bases and J dropped 5; count of bases not matched to a gene: 6. The CDR3 reads CASVQGSHEQYF. Written as DNA, the CDR3 is TGTGCCAGCGTACAGGGGTCCCACGAGCAGTACTTC.

This clone was counted a single time. The chain joins TRBV28 to TRBJ1-2, with D possibly being TRBD1 (6 bases). Germline CDR1 reads MDHEN; CDR2 reads SYDVKM. The CDR3 loop spans 13 amino acids. V dropped 5 bases and J dropped 5 bases, with 12 bases sitting between them. This CDR3 reads CASSPGTLYGYTF. The DNA of the CDR3 is TGTGCCAGCAGTCCCGGGACACTTTATGGCTACACCTTC.

The chain has TRBV5-8 and TRBJ2-5; 7 positions match TRBD1. The CDR3 is 15 residues long. The germline gives CDR1 SGHTS, CDR2 YDEGEE. Trimming took 0 bases from V and 5 from J; bases not matched to a gene: 7. The CDR3 loop is CASSLGLQGIETQYF. In DNA form, the CDR3 reads TGTGCCAGCAGCTTGGGATTACAGGGGATTGAGACCCAGTACTTC. The full variable domain, in which reference TRBV5-8 and TRBJ2-5 provide the parts outside the CDR3, is EAGVTQSPTHLIKTRGQQATLRCSPISGHTSVYWYQQALGLGLQFLLWYDEGEERNRGNFPPRFSGRQFPNYSSELNVNALELEDSALYLCASSLGLQGIETQYFGPGTRLLVL.

The chain joins TRBV23-1 to TRBJ2-1, with D possibly TRBD1 on 6 matching bases. Being an ORF, TRBV23-1 has a function that is uncertain. The CDR3 is made up of 21 amino acids. Trimming took 1 base from V and 2 from J, leaving 27 bases between them. CDR3 sequence: CASSQLLPTDSLIFPYNEQFF. The CDR3 DNA sequence: TGCGCCAGCAGTCAATTATTACCTACGGACAGCCTTATCTTTCCCTACAATGAGCAGTTCTTC.

This clone was recorded once. The chain combines TRBV30 with TRBJ2-1; D unclear. V gave up 5 bases and J gave up 9 bases, with 23 bases separating them. In germline, CDR1 is GTSNPN, CDR2 SVGIG (reference sequence). This CDR3 is built from 15 residues. In DNA, the CDR3 is TGTGCCTGGGGATACACCGGGTCTAGGTCGCTTGAGCAGTTCTTC. Translating gives CAWGYTGSRSLEQFF.

This clone turned up a few times. The chain combines TRBV7-3 with TRBJ1-2; maybe TRBD1 (5 bases). This CDR3 is 13 amino acids long. The V and J ends lost 2 bases and 7 bases respectively, with 11 bases between them. Germline CDR1 and CDR2: SGHTA and FQGTGA. The CDR3 sequence: CASSLQGLSGYTF. CDR3 bases: TGTGCCAGCAGCTTACAGGGATTGAGTGGCTACACCTTC.

This clone has just a few counts. The V call is TRBV6-2 or TRBV6-3, the J call TRBJ2-7; no firm D call. Between the trimmed V and J ends, which lost 2 bases and 5 bases, there was a span of 10 bases. Per germline, CDR1 MNHEY and CDR2 SVGEGT. The CDR3 is 13 amino acids. CDR3 amino acids: CASSYPPEDEQYF. As DNA, the CDR3 is TGTGCCAGCAGTTACCCCCCAGAGGACGAGCAGTACTTC.

The rearrangement joins TRBV5-1 to TRBJ2-1; TRBD1 matches 9 bases. The CDR3 has 17 amino acids. Trimming cost V 1 base and J 4 bases; bases outside gene matches: 9. CDR1 SGHRS and CDR2 YFSETQ come from the germline V gene. The CDR3 protein is CASSLSPGQGLYNEQFF. CDR3 sequence (DNA): TGCGCCAGCAGCTTGTCCCCGGGACAGGGTCTGTACAATGAGCAGTTCTTC.

The chain links TRBV5-1 to TRBJ2-6, with a weak D call TRBD2 (5 bases). Germline V CDR1 and CDR2: SGHRS, YFSETQ. The CDR3 sequence is 13 residues long. The germline V and J ends were trimmed by 5 bases and 6 bases, with 9 bases remaining between them. The CDR3 loop reads CASRAVVANVLTF. In nucleotides, the CDR3 is TGCGCCAGCAGAGCGGTGGTGGCCAACGTCCTGACTTTC.

The CDR3 coding sequence is TGTGCCAGCAGCTTAGGGCTGACCTCTGGAAACACCATATATTTT. Protein product: CASSLGLTSGNTIYF. The chain links TRBV7-3 to TRBJ1-3; D is unclear. The V gene's germline CDR1 is SGHTA and CDR2 FQGTGA. Trimming left V 2 bases short and J 0 bases short, with 8 bases between. CDR3 length equals 15 residues.

The chain joins TRBV6-6 to TRBJ2-7, with 14 bases identical to TRBD2. V shed 6 bases and J 0 bases; nucleotides not matched to a gene: 7. Germline values: CDR1 MNHNY, CDR2 SVGAGI (reference sequence). This CDR3 has 17 residues. The CDR3, as DNA: TGTGCCAGCAGACGAGGACTAGCGGGAGGTTTCTCCTACGAGCAGTACTTC. It yields the protein CASRRGLAGGFSYEQYF.

The CDR3 region has the DNA TGTGCCAGCAGCCCCCGGGCAGGGTCCGGGGAGCTGTTTTTT. This encodes CASSPRAGSGELFF. J is TRBJ2-2 and V is TRBV11-3; TRBD1 might be the D (5 bases). Trimming left V 5 bases short and J 6 bases short, with 13 bases between. The germline V gene has CDR1 SGHNT and CDR2 YENEEA. The CDR3 is 14 amino acids.

The V and J genes are TRBV9 and TRBJ2-3, with 9 bases that match TRBD1. Germline trimming cut 4 bases from V and 4 bases from J; bases unmatched to any gene: 10. The CDR3 is 16 amino acids. Germline values: CDR1 SGDLS, CDR2 YYNGEE. CDR3 protein: CASSPRQGEIADTQYF. The CDR3 coding sequence is TGTGCCAGCAGCCCTCGACAGGGGGAAATAGCAGATACGCAGTATTTT.

The rearrangement joins TRBV5-4 to TRBJ2-3; the match to TRBD1 covers 8 bases. CDR1 is SGHNT and CDR2 is YYREEE in the germline V gene (reference sequence). The CDR3 consists of 15 residues. The J segment lost 2 bases and the V segment lost 4 bases, leaving 6 bases of the junction unmatched. The CDR3 protein is CASSARQGLTDTQYF. The DNA of the CDR3 is TGTGCCAGCAGCGCGAGACAGGGGCTCACAGATACGCAGTATTTT.

The CDR3 sequence is CASSPDIAGGPEDTQYF. The DNA of the CDR3 is TGTGCCAGCAGCCCGGATATAGCGGGAGGGCCCGAAGATACGCAGTATTTT. The chain uses TRBV7-6 and TRBJ2-3; 11 nucleotides agree with TRBD2. Unmatched junction bases numbered 12, after V lost 5 bases and J lost 5 bases. Germline V lookup: CDR1 SGHVS, CDR2 FNYEAQ. This CDR3 has 17 amino acids. The full variable domain, in which reference TRBV7-6 and TRBJ2-3 provide the parts outside the CDR3, is GAGVSQSPRYKVTKRGQDVALRCDPISGHVSLYWYRQALGQGPEFLTYFNYEAQQDKSGLPNDRFSAERPEGSISTLTIQRTEQRDSAMYRCASSPDIAGGPEDTQYFGPGTRLTVL.

This chain links TRBV2 with TRBJ1-3, with 7 bases identical to TRBD1. Trimming removed 6 bases from V and 7 bases from J; junction bases left unmatched: 12. CDR1 is SNHLY and CDR2 is FYNNEI in the germline V gene. The CDR3 length is 15 residues. DNA for the CDR3: TGTGCCAGCAGCCAGGGACCGACAGGGCAGAACACCATATATTTT. Encoded protein: CASSQGPTGQNTIYF.

This chain connects TRBV2 to TRBJ1-5; no firm D call. Trimming pared 3 bases from V and 4 bases from J, leaving 16 bases between. The CDR3 extends over 16 amino acids. The germline V gene encodes CDR1 SNHLY and CDR2 FYNNEI. In DNA, the CDR3 is TGTGCCAGCAGTGAGGATTACTTTCGGGGAAATCAGCCCCAGCATTTT. Amino acids: CASSEDYFRGNQPQHF.

The CDR3 DNA is TGTGCCAGCAGCCCTAGCGGGGGGGCTGGGGAGGAGACCCAGTACTTC. Translation: CASSPSGGAGEETQYF. V and J are TRBV7-2 and TRBJ2-5; TRBD2 matches at 12 bases. The CDR3 extends over 16 amino acids. The germline V gene has CDR1 SGHTA and CDR2 FQGNSA. Trimming took 5 bases from V and 5 from J; bases not matched to a gene: 9.

This chain uses TRBV7-2 with TRBJ2-3, with 8 bases that match TRBD2. Germline loops: CDR1 SGHTA, CDR2 FQGNSA. The trim removed 0 bases at V and 5 bases at J, leaving 10 bases unmatched. This CDR3 is built from 17 residues. CDR3 bases: TGTGCCAGCAGCTTAGCAGGGCTAGCGGCGGGGGGAGATACGCAGTATTTT. Protein: CASSLAGLAAGGDTQYF. Together with reference TRBV7-2 and TRBJ2-3, the CDR3 gives the full variable domain: GAGVSQSPSNKVTEKGKDVELRCDPISGHTALYWYRQSLGQGLEFLIYFQGNSAPDKSGLPSDRFSAERTGGSVSTLTIQRTQQEDSAVYLCASSLAGLAAGGDTQYFGPGTRLTVL.